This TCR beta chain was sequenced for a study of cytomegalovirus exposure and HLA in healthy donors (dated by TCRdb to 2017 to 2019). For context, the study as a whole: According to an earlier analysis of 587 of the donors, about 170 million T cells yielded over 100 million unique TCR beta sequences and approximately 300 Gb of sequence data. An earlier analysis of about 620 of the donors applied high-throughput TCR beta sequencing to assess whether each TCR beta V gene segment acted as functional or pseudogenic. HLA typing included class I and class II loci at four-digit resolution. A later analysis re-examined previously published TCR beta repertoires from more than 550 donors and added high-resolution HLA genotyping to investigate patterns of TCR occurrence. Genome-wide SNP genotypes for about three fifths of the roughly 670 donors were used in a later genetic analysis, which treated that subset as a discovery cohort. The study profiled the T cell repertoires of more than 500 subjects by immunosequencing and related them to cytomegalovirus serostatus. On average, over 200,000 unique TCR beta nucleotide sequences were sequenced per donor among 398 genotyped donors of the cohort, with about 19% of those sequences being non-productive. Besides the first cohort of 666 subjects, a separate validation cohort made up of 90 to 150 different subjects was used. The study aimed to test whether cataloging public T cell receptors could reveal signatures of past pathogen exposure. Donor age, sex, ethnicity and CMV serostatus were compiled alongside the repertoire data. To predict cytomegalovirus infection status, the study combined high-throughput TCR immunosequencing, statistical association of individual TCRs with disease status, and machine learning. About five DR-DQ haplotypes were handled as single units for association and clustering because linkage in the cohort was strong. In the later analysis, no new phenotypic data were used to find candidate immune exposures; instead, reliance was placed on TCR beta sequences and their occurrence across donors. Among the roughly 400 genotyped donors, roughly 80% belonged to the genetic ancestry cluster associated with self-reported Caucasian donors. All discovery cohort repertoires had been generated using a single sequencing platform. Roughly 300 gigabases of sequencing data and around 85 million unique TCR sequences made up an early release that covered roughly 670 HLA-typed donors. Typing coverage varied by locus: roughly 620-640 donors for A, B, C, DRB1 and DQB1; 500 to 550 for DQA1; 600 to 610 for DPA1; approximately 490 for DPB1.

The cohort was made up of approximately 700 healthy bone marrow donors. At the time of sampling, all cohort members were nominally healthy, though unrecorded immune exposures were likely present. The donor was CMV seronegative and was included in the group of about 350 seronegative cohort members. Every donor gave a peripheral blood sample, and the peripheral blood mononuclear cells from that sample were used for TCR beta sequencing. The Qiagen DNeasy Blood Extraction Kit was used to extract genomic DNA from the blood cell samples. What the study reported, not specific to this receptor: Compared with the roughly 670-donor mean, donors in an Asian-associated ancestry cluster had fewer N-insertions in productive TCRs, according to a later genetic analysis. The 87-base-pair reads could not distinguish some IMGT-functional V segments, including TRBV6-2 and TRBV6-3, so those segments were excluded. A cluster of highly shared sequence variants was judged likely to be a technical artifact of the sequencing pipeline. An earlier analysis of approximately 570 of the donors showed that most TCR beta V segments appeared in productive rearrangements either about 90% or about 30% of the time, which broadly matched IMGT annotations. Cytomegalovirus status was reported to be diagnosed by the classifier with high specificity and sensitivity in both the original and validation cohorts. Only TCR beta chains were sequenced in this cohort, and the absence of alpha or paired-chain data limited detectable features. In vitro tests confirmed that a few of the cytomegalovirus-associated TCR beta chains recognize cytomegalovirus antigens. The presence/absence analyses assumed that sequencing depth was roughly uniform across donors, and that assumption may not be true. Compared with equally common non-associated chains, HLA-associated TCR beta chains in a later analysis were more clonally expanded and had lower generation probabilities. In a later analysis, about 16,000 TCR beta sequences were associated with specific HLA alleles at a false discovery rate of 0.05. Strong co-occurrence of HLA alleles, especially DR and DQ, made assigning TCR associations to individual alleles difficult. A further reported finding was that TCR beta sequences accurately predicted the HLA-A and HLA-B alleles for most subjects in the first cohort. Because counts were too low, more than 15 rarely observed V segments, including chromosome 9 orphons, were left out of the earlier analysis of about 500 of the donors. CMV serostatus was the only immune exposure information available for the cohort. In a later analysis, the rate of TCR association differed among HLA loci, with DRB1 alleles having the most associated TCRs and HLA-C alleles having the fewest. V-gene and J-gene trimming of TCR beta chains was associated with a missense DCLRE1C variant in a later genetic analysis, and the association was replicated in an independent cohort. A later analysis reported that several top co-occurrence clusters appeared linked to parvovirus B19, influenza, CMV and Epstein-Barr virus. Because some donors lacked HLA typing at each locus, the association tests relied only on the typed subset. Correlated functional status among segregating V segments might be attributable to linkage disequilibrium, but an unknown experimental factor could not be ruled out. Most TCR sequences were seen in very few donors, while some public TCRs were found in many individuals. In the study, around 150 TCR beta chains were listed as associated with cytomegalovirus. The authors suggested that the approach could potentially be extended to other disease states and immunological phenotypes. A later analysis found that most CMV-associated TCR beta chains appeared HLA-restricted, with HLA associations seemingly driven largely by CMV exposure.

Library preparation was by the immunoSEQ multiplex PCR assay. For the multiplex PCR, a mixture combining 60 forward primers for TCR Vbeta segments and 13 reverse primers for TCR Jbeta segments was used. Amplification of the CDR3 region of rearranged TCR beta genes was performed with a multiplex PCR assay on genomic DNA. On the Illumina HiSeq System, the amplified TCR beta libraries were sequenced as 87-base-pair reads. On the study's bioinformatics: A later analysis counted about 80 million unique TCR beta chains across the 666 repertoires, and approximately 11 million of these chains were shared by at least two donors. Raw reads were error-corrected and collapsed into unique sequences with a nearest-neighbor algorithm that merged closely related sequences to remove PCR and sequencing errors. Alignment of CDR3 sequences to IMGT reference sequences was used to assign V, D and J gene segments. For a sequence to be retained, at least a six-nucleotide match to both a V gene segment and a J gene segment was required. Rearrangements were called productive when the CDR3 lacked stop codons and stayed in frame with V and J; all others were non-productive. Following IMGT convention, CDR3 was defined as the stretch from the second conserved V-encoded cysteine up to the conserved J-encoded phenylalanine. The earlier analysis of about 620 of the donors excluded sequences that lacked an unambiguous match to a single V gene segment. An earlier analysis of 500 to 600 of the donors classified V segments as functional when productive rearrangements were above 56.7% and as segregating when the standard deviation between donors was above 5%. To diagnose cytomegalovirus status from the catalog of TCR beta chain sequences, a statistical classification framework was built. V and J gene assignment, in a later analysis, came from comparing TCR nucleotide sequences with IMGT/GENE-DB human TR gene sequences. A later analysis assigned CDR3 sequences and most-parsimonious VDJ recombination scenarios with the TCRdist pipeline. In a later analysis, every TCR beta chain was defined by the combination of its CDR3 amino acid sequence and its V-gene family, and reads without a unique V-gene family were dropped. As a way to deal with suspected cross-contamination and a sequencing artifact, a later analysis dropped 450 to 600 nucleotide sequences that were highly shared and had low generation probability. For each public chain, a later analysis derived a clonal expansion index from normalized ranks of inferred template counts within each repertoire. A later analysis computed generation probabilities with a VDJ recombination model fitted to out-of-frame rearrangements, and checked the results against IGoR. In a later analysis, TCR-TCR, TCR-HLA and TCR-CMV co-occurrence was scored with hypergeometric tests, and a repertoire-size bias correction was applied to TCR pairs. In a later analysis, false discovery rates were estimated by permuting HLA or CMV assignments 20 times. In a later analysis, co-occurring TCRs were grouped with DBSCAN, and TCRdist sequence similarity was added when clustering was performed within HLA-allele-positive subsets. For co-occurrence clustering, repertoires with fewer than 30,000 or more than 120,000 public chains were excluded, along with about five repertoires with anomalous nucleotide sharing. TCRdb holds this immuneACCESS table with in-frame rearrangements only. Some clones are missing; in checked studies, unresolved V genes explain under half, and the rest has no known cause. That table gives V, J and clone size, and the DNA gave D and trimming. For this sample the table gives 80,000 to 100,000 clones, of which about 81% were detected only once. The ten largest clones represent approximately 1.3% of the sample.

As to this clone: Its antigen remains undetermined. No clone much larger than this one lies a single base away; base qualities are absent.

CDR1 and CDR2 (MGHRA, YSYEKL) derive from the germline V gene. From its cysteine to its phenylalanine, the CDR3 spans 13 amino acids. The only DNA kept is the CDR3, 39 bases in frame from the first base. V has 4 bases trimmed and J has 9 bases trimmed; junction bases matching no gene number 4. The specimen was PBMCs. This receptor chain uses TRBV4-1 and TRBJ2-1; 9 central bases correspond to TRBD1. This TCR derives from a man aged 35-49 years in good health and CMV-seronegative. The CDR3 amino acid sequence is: CASSPQGAREQFF. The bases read TGCGCCAGCAGCCCACAGGGGGCGCGTGAGCAGTTCTTC.